The 17 T cell receptor beta chains below come from one sample, sequenced in a study of cytomegalovirus exposure and HLA in healthy donors. Produced via immunoSEQ multiplex PCR; TCRdb's table is partial and in-frame only. The data hold about 110,000 clones, with more than 90% observed a single time. The sample taken for sequencing was PBMCs. These receptor sequences come from a woman under 30 in good health and CMV-seronegative.

This chain uses TRBV7-9 with TRBJ1-1; D unclear. V shed 1 base and J shed 0 bases, with 9 bases lying between them. Germline values: CDR1 SEHNR, CDR2 FQNEAQ (reference sequence). This CDR3 comprises 15 residues. This chain's CDR3 is CASSLELRLNTEAFF. Written as DNA, the CDR3 is TGTGCCAGCAGCTTAGAATTGCGGTTGAACACTGAAGCTTTCTTT.

This clone was seen only once. This chain joins TRBV6-5 and TRBJ2-7; 8 positions match TRBD2. Germline CDR1 MNHEY, CDR2 SVGAGI. There are 15 residues in the CDR3. Trimming removed 2 bases from V and 2 bases from J; junction bases left unmatched: 5. CDR3 region: CASSYRTSPPYEQYF. CDR3 nucleotides: TGTGCCAGCAGTTACCGGACTAGCCCCCCCTACGAGCAGTACTTC.

This clone was found once. The V and J genes are TRBV15 and TRBJ1-4; perhaps TRBD1 as D (6 bases). The CDR3 totals 18 residues. Per the germline V gene, CDR1 is LNHNV and CDR2 is YYDKDF (reference sequence). Trimming shortened V by 0 bases and J by 0 bases, and 14 bases separated the two germline ends. The CDR3 loop reads CATSRDLNREATNEKLFF. The CDR3 coding sequence is TGTGCCACCAGCAGAGATTTGAACAGGGAAGCAACTAATGAAAAACTGTTTTTT.

The chain carries TRBV28 and TRBJ1-5; D gene uncertain. Looked up from germline, CDR1 is MDHEN and CDR2 is SYDVKM. This CDR3 has 13 residues. Between the trimmed V and J ends, which lost 3 bases and 9 bases, there was a span of 12 bases. Written as DNA, the CDR3 is TGTGCCAGCAGTTTCAGAGGGATCGCGCCCCAGCATTTT. Its protein product is CASSFRGIAPQHF.

This clone was seen only once. V gene TRBV5-1 combines with J gene TRBJ1-1; TRBD1 aligns across 10 bases. The CDR3 extends over 16 amino acids. Germline V lookup: CDR1 SGHRS, CDR2 YFSETQ. V shed 3 bases, J shed 3 bases, and the junction held 8 bases outside the gene matches. The CDR3 region is CASSSVRDRGDTEAFF. The CDR3 bases are TGCGCCAGCAGCTCAGTCCGGGACAGGGGAGACACTGAAGCTTTCTTT.

V is TRBV28 and J is TRBJ1-4; a possible D gene is TRBD1 (6 bases). The CDR3 spans 16 residues. The V gene's germline CDR1 is MDHEN and CDR2 SYDVKM. Trimming stripped 4 bases from V and 2 bases from J, with 14 bases between. The CDR3 nucleotides are TGTGCCAGCAGTTCCCCCAGGGGTGATACTAATGAAAAACTGTTTTTT. This encodes CASSSPRGDTNEKLFF.

The V and J genes are TRBV5-1 and TRBJ2-2; perhaps TRBD1 as D (6 bases). The germline V gene has CDR1 SGHRS and CDR2 YFSETQ. V shed 5 bases and J shed 3 bases, with 20 bases lying between them. This CDR3 spans 17 amino acids. CDR3 region: CASRTAGATYDTGELFF. The CDR3 DNA reads as TGCGCCAGCAGGACGGCAGGGGCGACCTATGACACCGGGGAGCTGTTTTTT. The full variable domain, rest sourced from reference TRBV5-1 and TRBJ2-2, is KAGVTQTPRYLIKTRGQQVTLSCSPISGHRSVSWYQQTPGQGLQFLFEYFSETQRNKGNFPGRFSGRQFSNSRSEMNVSTLELGDSALYLCASRTAGATYDTGELFFGEGSRLTVL.

CDR3 region: CASSFMGAQNTEAFF. The CDR3, as DNA: TGTGCCAGCAGCTTTATGGGGGCCCAGAACACTGAAGCTTTCTTT. V and J are TRBV7-6 and TRBJ1-1; possible D gene TRBD1, 6 bases. V shed 3 bases and J shed 1 base, with 12 bases lying between them. Germline loops: CDR1 SGHVS, CDR2 FNYEAQ. The CDR3 is 15 amino acids.

The chain links TRBV5-8 to TRBJ2-6; possibly TRBD2 for D (5 bases). The length of the CDR3 is 16 residues. The V end lost 4 bases, the J end lost 7 bases, and 18 bases lay between the germline ends. CDR1 and CDR2 from the germline V gene are SGHTS and YDEGEE. The CDR3 DNA sequence: TGTGCCAGCAGCCCACCCTGGGGTCCGGGAGCCAACGTCCTGACTTTC. Its protein product is CASSPPWGPGANVLTF.

The chain recombines TRBV5-6 with TRBJ2-7, with D possibly matching TRBD2 (5 bases). V dropped 4 bases and J dropped 8 bases, with 19 bases sitting between them. This CDR3 spans 14 amino acids. Germline CDR1 reads SGHDT; CDR2 reads YYEEEE. CDR3 region: CASSRPLSGSQQYF. In nucleotides, the CDR3 is TGTGCCAGCAGCCGGCCGCTTTCTGGGAGTCAGCAGTACTTC.

The chain has TRBV28 and TRBJ2-1, with a tentative D call TRBD2 (5 bases). Germline V lookup: CDR1 MDHEN, CDR2 SYDVKM. The CDR3 has 15 amino acids. The V and J ends lost 3 bases and 6 bases respectively, with 15 bases between them. The CDR3 spells CASSFRLLGGNEQFF. CDR3 coding DNA: TGTGCCAGCAGTTTCCGCCTGCTAGGAGGCAATGAGCAGTTCTTC.

The chain is built from TRBV5-1 and TRBJ1-1; 7 bases align to TRBD1. After removal of 2 bases from V and 8 bases from J, the junction contained 6 bases not matched to a gene. The germline gives CDR1 SGHRS, CDR2 YFSETQ. The CDR3 runs 13 residues. In nucleotides, the CDR3 is TGCGCCAGCAGCTTATACAGGGGAAGGGAAGCTTTCTTT. Amino acid sequence: CASSLYRGREAFF. The variable domain in full, completed from reference TRBV5-1 and TRBJ1-1, reads KAGVTQTPRYLIKTRGQQVTLSCSPISGHRSVSWYQQTPGQGLQFLFEYFSETQRNKGNFPGRFSGRQFSNSRSEMNVSTLELGDSALYLCASSLYRGREAFFGQGTRLTVV.

The chain has TRBV7-3 and TRBJ2-7, with D possibly being TRBD1 (6 bases). Germline CDR1 and CDR2: SGHTA and FQGTGA. The ends were cut back, 6 bases at V and 5 bases at J, with 14 bases in the middle. The CDR3 is 13 amino acids. This CDR3 reads CASSEQGIDEQYF. The CDR3 nucleotides read TGTGCCAGCAGTGAACAGGGAATCGACGAGCAGTACTTC.

This clone was seen a single time. The chain recombines TRBV2 with TRBJ1-2, with D tentatively TRBD1 (5 bases). Trimming removed 9 bases from V and 7 bases from J, with 24 bases in between. Germline CDR1 and CDR2: SNHLY and FYNNEI. The CDR3 is 15 amino acids. CDR3 residues: CARNGGTTLTAGYTF. The CDR3 bases are TGTGCCAGAAATGGGGGGACGACCCTGACAGCTGGCTACACCTTC.

The V gene is TRBV29-1, the J gene TRBJ2-1, with 8 bases aligning to TRBD1. The CDR3 is made up of 13 amino acids. After removal of 7 bases from V and 2 bases from J, the junction contained 4 bases not matched to a gene. CDR1 and CDR2 (germline): SQVTM, ANQGSEA. CDR3 nucleotide sequence: TGCAGCGCCCCGACAGGGGCCTACAATGAGCAGTTCTTC. Translated, it gives CSAPTGAYNEQFF.

The rearrangement uses TRBV7-2 and TRBJ2-2; TRBD2 aligns across 9 bases. The V and J ends lost 5 bases and 5 bases, in that order; junction bases with no gene match: 15. CDR3 length: 18 amino acids. The germline V gene has CDR1 SGHTA and CDR2 FQGNSA. CDR3 DNA: TGTGCCAGCAGCCGTTCCCGGCTAGCGGGGTCAGCAACCGGGGAGCTGTTTTTT. This gives the protein CASSRSRLAGSATGELFF.

V gene TRBV7-9 combines with J gene TRBJ1-2; TRBD1 matches at 10 bases. Trimming removed 6 bases from V and 4 bases from J; junction bases left unmatched: 8. The CDR3 has 15 residues. Germline V lookup: CDR1 SEHNR, CDR2 FQNEAQ (reference sequence). CDR3 region: CASRTDRGLGYGYTF. The CDR3 nucleotides are TGTGCCAGCAGAACCGACAGGGGGCTAGGCTATGGCTACACCTTC.